These T cell receptor beta chains were read from a single sample in a study of technical replicates of blood from several donors. Only in-frame clones appear in the TCRdb table, and some are missing; sequencing was by immunoSEQ multiplex PCR. The data show 45,000 to 60,000 clones, more than 70% seen once. The source material was PBMCs. The source of these receptors is a human donor in good health. Some clones in this sample may be carry-over from other donors' samples. Both conserved end residues are trimmed from each CDR3.

J	V	CDR3
TRBJ2-7	TRBV19	ASSTRPGGMYEQY
TRBJ2-2	TRBV4-3	ASQTRSSGRMETGELF
TRBJ1-4	TRBV6-1	ASTLLGGDEKLF
TRBJ2-7	TRBV7-9	ASSLEAGGTGAEQY
TRBJ2-1	TRBV4-1	ASSQETRRGNEQF
TRBJ1-6	TRBV19	ASSIAPGQFLH
TRBJ1-2	TRBV11-3	ASSFSGTGGDYGYT
TRBJ2-1	TRBV6-6	ASSPVYEQF
TRBJ1-4	TRBV4-1	ASSLDRGQEKLF
TRBJ2-1	TRBV30	AWNQGAGAANEQF
TRBJ2-1	TRBV4-3	ASSYGQEYNEQF
TRBJ2-2	TRBV5-1	AGDHEMMGQGGQEELF
TRBJ1-5	TRBV6-5	ASSPNGQVHQPQH
TRBJ1-5	TRBV30	AWSVSAGNQPQH
TRBJ2-2	TRBV29-1	SVGSGVNTGELF
TRBJ1-1	TRBV6-5	ASSSRQGRFNTEAF
TRBJ2-7	TRBV6-5	ASSYQSSGNSYEQY
TRBJ2-1	TRBV19	ASRTVDYDNEQF
TRBJ2-1	TRBV5-1	ASSLAGQNNEQF
TRBJ1-1	TRBV6-5	ASSYSAGPGTEAF
TRBJ1-1	TRBV4-1	ASSQERRGGNTEAF
TRBJ2-1	TRBV7-9	ASSTREEQF
TRBJ1-1	TRBV5-4	ASSLIQGSVTEAF
TRBJ2-2	TRBV4-3	ASSQKASSGRGNTGELF
TRBJ1-2	TRBV23-1	ASSQRIGGIYQAYGYT
TRBJ2-7	TRBV7-2	ASSLQTGEHEQY